Listed below are T cell receptor beta chains from one sample, sequenced in a study of beta chain features in type 1 diabetes. Generated by immunoSEQ multiplex PCR, the TCRdb table keeps only in-frame clones and is missing some. Among hundreds of thousands of clones listed, less than 20% were seen once. The source material was naive CD4+ T cells from blood. The source of these receptors is a man younger than 30 in good health. CDR3s include the opening cysteine and the closing phenylalanine or tryptophan. The order of the fields is J gene, D gene, clone size, V gene, CDR3 protein, CDR3 DNA. The D gene is left open where the match is weak. Size is stated for part of the rows, as once, few or many counts, or as a class when the clone is expanded.

TRBJ2-1 | NA | few | TRBV19 | CASSSVSGAYNEQFF | TGTGCCAGTAGTAGTGTAAGCGGAGCCTACAATGAGCAGTTCTTC
TRBJ1-1 | NA | NA | TRBV25-1 | CASSEGGRTEAFF | TGTGCCAGCAGTGAGGGGGGGAGGACTGAAGCTTTCTTT
TRBJ2-7 | NA | few | TRBV6-5 | CASSRGYEQYF | TGTGCCAGCAGTCGCGGCTACGAGCAGTACTTC
TRBJ1-2 | NA | few | TRBV15 | CATSTPRSNYGYTF | TGTGCCACCAGCACCCCCAGGTCTAACTATGGCTACACCTTC
TRBJ2-3 | NA | few | TRBV5-1 | CASSLVSGRVSTDTQYF | TGCGCCAGCAGCTTGGTTAGTGGCAGGGTCAGCACAGATACGCAGTATTTT
TRBJ1-1 | TRBD1 | few | TRBV30 | CAWSVQGFAEAFF | TGTGCCTGGAGTGTACAGGGGTTCGCTGAAGCTTTCTTT
TRBJ2-1 | NA | few | TRBV11-2 | CASSLDARGLGGHEQFF | TGTGCCAGCAGCCTGGACGCCCGGGGACTAGGGGGCCATGAGCAGTTCTTC
TRBJ1-1 | NA | few | TRBV5-4 | CASSGIIPIGTEAFF | TGTGCCAGCAGCGGAATTATTCCGATCGGCACTGAAGCTTTCTTT
TRBJ2-1 | NA | few | TRBV7-3 | CASSSAPLGTEQFF | TGTGCCAGCAGCTCGGCCCCCCTAGGAACTGAGCAGTTCTTC
TRBJ2-3 | NA | NA | TRBV7-8 | CASSFRRPASTDTQYF | TGTGCCAGCAGCTTTAGGAGGCCTGCTAGCACAGATACGCAGTATTTT
TRBJ2-2 | NA | few | TRBV6-6 | CASSYSGVGNTGELFF | TGTGCCAGCAGTTACTCAGGGGTTGGGAACACCGGGGAGCTGTTTTTT
TRBJ1-1 | NA | few | TRBV29-1 | CSVDRTRAAFF | TGCAGCGTTGATCGTACCAGAGCAGCTTTCTTT
TRBJ2-2 | TRBD1 | few | TRBV11-2 | CASSVDRAGELFF | TGTGCCAGCAGCGTAGACAGGGCCGGGGAGCTGTTTTTT
TRBJ2-7 | NA | once | TRBV14 | CASSQATVSSEQYF | TGTGCCAGCAGCCAAGCGACAGTTTCTAGTGAGCAGTACTTC
TRBJ2-5 | NA | NA | TRBV5-1 | CASSLHGETQYF | TGCGCCAGCAGCCTCCACGGGGAGACCCAGTACTTC
TRBJ1-5 | NA | NA | TRBV5-1 | CASSLGQSNQPQHF | TGCGCCAGCAGCTTGGGGCAGTCCAATCAGCCCCAGCATTTT
TRBJ2-7 | NA | few | TRBV29-1 | CSVVRGAEQYF | TGCAGCGTTGTAAGGGGCGCCGAGCAGTACTTC
TRBJ2-2 | NA | NA | TRBV2 | CASTLVGVTGELFF | TGTGCCAGCACCCTCGTAGGTGTCACCGGGGAGCTGTTTTTT
TRBJ2-5 | NA | NA | TRBV27 | CASSVKGTQYF | TGTGCCAGCAGTGTCAAGGGGACCCAGTACTTC
TRBJ2-1 | TRBD1 | few | TRBV27 | CASISDRVNEQFF | TGTGCCAGCATTTCGGACAGGGTCAATGAGCAGTTCTTC
TRBJ2-7 | NA | few | TRBV6-6 | CASTLGGQGFPNEQYF | TGTGCCAGCACCCTCGGTGGCCAGGGCTTTCCTAACGAGCAGTACTTC
TRBJ1-2 | TRBD1 | few | TRBV18 | CASSPGQESRGYTF | TGTGCCAGCTCACCTGGACAGGAATCGAGGGGCTACACCTTC
TRBJ2-5 | TRBD2 | NA | TRBV15 | CATSRDPAGNQETQYF | TGTGCCACCAGCAGAGATCCAGCGGGAAACCAAGAGACCCAGTACTTC
TRBJ2-7 | NA | NA | TRBV7-2 | CASSPYPLTSSYEQYF | TGTGCCAGCAGCCCATATCCTCTTACTAGCTCCTACGAGCAGTACTTC
TRBJ2-2 | NA | NA | TRBV7-3 | CASSLLEAGELFF | TGTGCCAGCAGCTTACTAGAAGCCGGGGAGCTGTTTTTT
TRBJ1-1 | NA | few | TRBV30 | CAWSKGGVTEAFF | TGTGCCTGGAGTAAAGGGGGGGTCACTGAAGCTTTCTTT
TRBJ2-5 | TRBD1 | few | TRBV19 | CASSTTGSATQYF | TGTGCCAGTAGTACGACAGGGTCCGCGACCCAGTACTTC
TRBJ1-3 | NA | NA | TRBV29-1 | CSVVPASGNTIYF | TGCAGCGTTGTTCCAGCCTCTGGAAACACCATATATTTT
TRBJ2-5 | TRBD2 | few | TRBV28 | CASSLGRVETQYF | TGTGCCAGCAGTTTAGGGAGGGTGGAGACCCAGTACTTC
TRBJ1-3 | TRBD1 | NA | TRBV30 | CAWSAPGGTGNTIYF | TGTGCCTGGAGTGCCCCAGGGGGCACTGGAAACACCATATATTTT
TRBJ1-2 | TRBD1 | few | TRBV18 | CASSSDRATLGYTF | TGTGCCAGCTCGTCGGACAGGGCTACGCTCGGCTACACCTTC
TRBJ2-7 | NA | NA | TRBV15 | CATKDSDLYEQYF | TGTGCCACCAAGGACAGCGACCTCTACGAGCAGTACTTC
TRBJ1-5 | NA | NA | TRBV4-3 | CASSQGINQPQHF | TGCGCCAGCAGCCAAGGGATAAATCAGCCCCAGCATTTT
TRBJ2-1 | TRBD1 | few | TRBV7-9 | CASSLVGQGARNEQFF | TGTGCCAGCAGCTTAGTGGGACAGGGGGCACGCAATGAGCAGTTCTTC
TRBJ1-2 | NA | NA | TRBV9 | CASSVAGYGYTF | TGTGCCAGCAGCGTAGCAGGGTATGGCTACACCTTC
TRBJ2-7 | NA | few | TRBV18 | CASSPGTEQYF | TGTGCCAGCTCACCAGGGACCGAGCAGTACTTC
TRBJ2-7 | NA | NA | TRBV7-6 | CASSPRGAGDHEQYF | TGTGCCAGCAGCCCCAGGGGGGCAGGGGACCACGAGCAGTACTTC
TRBJ2-1 | TRBD2 | few | TRBV7-3 | CASSRTSASYNEQFF | TGTGCCAGCAGCCGTACTAGCGCCTCCTACAATGAGCAGTTCTTC
TRBJ1-3 | TRBD1 | NA | TRBV7-2 | CASSSDRGSGNTIYF | TGTGCCAGCAGCTCGGACAGGGGATCTGGAAACACCATATATTTT
TRBJ2-3 | NA | NA | TRBV9 | CASRPPGRITDTQYF | TGTGCCAGCAGACCCCCGGGACGGATCACAGATACGCAGTATTTT
TRBJ1-5 | NA | NA | TRBV28 | CASTASKGFSNQPQHF | TGTGCCAGTACGGCTTCGAAGGGTTTTAGCAATCAGCCCCAGCATTTT
TRBJ2-2 | NA | few | TRBV5-1 | CASSLELRQSTGELFF | TGCGCCAGCAGCTTGGAGTTGAGACAGAGCACCGGGGAGCTGTTTTTT
TRBJ1-1 | NA | NA | TRBV4-3 | CASSQMSVNTEAFF | TGCGCCAGCAGCCAAATGTCAGTGAACACTGAAGCTTTCTTT
TRBJ2-7 | NA | few | TRBV5-1 | CASSQSYEQYF | TGCGCCAGCAGCCAATCCTACGAGCAGTACTTC
TRBJ2-4 | TRBD1 | NA | TRBV7-9 | CASSPTNGQGKNIQYF | TGTGCCAGCAGCCCTACGAACGGACAGGGCAAAAACATTCAGTACTTC
TRBJ2-1 | TRBD2 | NA | TRBV2 | CASLGLAGYNEQFF | TGTGCCAGTCTGGGACTAGCGGGGTACAATGAGCAGTTCTTC
TRBJ2-7 | NA | NA | TRBV2 | CASRIRQTYEQYF | TGTGCCAGCAGGATTCGACAGACCTACGAGCAGTACTTC
TRBJ2-7 | NA | few | TRBV27 | CASSLSSQGYEQYF | TGTGCCAGCAGTTTATCATCACAGGGATACGAGCAGTACTTC
TRBJ2-7 | NA | few | TRBV18 | CASSPSSSYEQYF | TGTGCCAGCTCACCGTCAAGCTCCTACGAGCAGTACTTC
TRBJ2-7 | NA | few | TRBV27 | CASSLLAPYEQYF | TGTGCCAGCAGTTTATTAGCCCCCTACGAGCAGTACTTC
TRBJ2-4 | TRBD2 | few | TRBV7-9 | CASSKLAGGKNIQYF | TGTGCCAGCAGCAAACTAGCGGGAGGGAAAAACATTCAGTACTTC
TRBJ2-1 | TRBD1 | few | TRBV11-2 | CASTLTGYNEQFF | TGTGCCAGCACCCTGACAGGGTACAATGAGCAGTTCTTC
TRBJ2-7 | NA | NA | TRBV29-1 | CSVEVYLSYEQYF | TGCAGCGTTGAGGTTTACCTATCCTACGAGCAGTACTTC
TRBJ2-3 | TRBD2 | few | TRBV6-5 | CASSISGGGPDTQYF | TGTGCCAGCAGTATTAGCGGGGGAGGACCAGATACGCAGTATTTT
TRBJ1-1 | NA | NA | TRBV7-9 | CASSLVWDKNTEAFF | TGTGCCAGCAGCTTAGTATGGGACAAGAACACTGAAGCTTTCTTT
TRBJ2-2 | NA | few | TRBV12-5 | CASGTDNTGELFF | TGTGCTAGTGGGACAGATAACACCGGGGAGCTGTTTTTT
TRBJ2-2 | NA | NA | TRBV7-3 | CASSFPPPGELFF | TGTGCCAGCAGCTTCCCACCCCCCGGGGAGCTGTTTTTT
TRBJ1-2 | TRBD1 | NA | TRBV6-6 | CASSYGTANYGYTF | TGTGCCAGCAGTTACGGGACAGCTAACTATGGCTACACCTTC
TRBJ2-1 | NA | NA | TRBV6-6 | CASSYSNLRVGEQFF | TGTGCCAGCAGTTACTCAAACCTGCGGGTTGGTGAGCAGTTCTTC
TRBJ2-2 | TRBD2 | NA | TRBV18 | CASSRASGGTGELFF | TGTGCCAGCTCACGGGCTAGCGGCGGGACCGGGGAGCTGTTTTTT